The following is a T cell receptor beta chain sequence with its context. TCRdb's copy holds only in-frame clones and misses some; the assay was immunoSEQ multiplex PCR. The sample includes roughly 340,000 clones, around 87% of them seen just once. Germline V gene lookup returns CDR1 SGHDN and CDR2 FVKESK. The CDR3 is 14 residues long. V was cut by 1 base and J by 0 bases, with 6 bases left in between. Seattle patients were enrolled during active infection and followed longitudinally. This record comes from a study of blood T cell repertoires in COVID-19. Study at large: PBMCs, B-cell-depleted T cells, or T cells provided the cDNA or gDNA that made up the material.

The sequenced sample consisted of peripheral blood. The TCR sequence derives from a woman aged 45 to 65 with COVID-19, enrolled during active disease. The V gene is TRBV14, the J gene TRBJ1-1; no firm D call. The chain's CDR3 is CASSQGHLNTEAFF. CDR3 in DNA: TGTGCCAGCAGCCAAGGACACCTGAACACTGAAGCTTTCTTT.